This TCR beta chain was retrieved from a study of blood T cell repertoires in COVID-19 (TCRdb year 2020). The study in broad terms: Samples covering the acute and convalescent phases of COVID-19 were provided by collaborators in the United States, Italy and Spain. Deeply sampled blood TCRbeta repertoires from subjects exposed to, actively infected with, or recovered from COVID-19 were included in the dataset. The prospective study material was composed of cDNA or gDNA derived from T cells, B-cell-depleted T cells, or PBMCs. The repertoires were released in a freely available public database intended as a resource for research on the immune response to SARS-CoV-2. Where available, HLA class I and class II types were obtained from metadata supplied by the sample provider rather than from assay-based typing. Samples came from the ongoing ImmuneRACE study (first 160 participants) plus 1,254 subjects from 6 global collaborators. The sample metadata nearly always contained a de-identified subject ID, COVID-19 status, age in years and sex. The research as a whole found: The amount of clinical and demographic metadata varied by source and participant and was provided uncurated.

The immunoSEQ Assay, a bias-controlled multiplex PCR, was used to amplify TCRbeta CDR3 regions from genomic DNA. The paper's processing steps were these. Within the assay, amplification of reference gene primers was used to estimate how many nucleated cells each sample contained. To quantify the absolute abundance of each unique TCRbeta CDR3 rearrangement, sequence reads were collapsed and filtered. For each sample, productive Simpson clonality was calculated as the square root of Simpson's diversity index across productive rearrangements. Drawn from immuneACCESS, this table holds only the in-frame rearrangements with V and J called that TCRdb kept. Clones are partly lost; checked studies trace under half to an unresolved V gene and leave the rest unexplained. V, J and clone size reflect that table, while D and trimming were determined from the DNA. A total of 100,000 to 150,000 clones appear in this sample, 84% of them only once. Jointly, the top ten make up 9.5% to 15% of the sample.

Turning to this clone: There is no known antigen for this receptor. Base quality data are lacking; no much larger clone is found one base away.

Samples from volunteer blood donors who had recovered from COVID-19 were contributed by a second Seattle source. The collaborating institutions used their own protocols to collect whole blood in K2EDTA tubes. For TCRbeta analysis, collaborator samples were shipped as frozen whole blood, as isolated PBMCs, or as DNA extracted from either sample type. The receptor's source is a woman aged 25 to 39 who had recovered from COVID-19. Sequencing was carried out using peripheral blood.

The CDR3 in this case is CASSGGGRTEAFF. In nucleotides, the sequence is TGTGCCAGCAGTGGGGGGGGGCGGACTGAAGCTTTCTTT. This chain joins TRBV2 to TRBJ1-1; TRBD1 is perhaps the D gene, given 6 matching bases. In the germline V gene, CDR1 corresponds to SNHLY and CDR2 to FYNNEI. The junction shows trimming of 4 bases on V and 5 bases on J, plus 11 bases between the germline ends. Its CDR3 holds 13 amino acids, cysteine through phenylalanine. Of all the DNA, just the CDR3 is kept, 39 bases in frame from base 1.